This is a list of T cell receptor beta chains from one sample in a study of T cell changes during pregnancy in multiple sclerosis. Assay used: immunoSEQ multiplex PCR; TCRdb lists only in-frame clones, some missing. The sample yields more than 80,000 clones, about 90% seen once. The source material was peripheral blood, sampled before pregnancy. The receptor set was obtained from a female donor with multiple sclerosis, enrolled in a pregnancy study. Each CDR3 is given with its conserved first and last residue. The order of the fields is V gene, clone size, D gene, J gene, CDR3 protein, CDR3 DNA. The D gene is left open where the match is weak. Expanded clones are given a class, and other clones once, few, many or no size at all.

>TRBV10-1|-|-|TRBJ1-3
CASRWALTGRDPFSPTGNTIYF
TGCGCCAGCAGATGGGCTTTGACGGGCAGGGATCCTTTTTCCCCAACTGGAAACACCATATATTTT
>TRBV7-9|-|TRBD1|TRBJ1-4
CASSVQTGTGVEKLFF
TGTGCCAGCAGCGTTCAAACCGGGACAGGGGTCGAAAAACTGTTTTTT
>TRBV2|-|TRBD1|TRBJ1-5
CASILTGVGNQPQHF
TGTGCCAGCATCCTAACAGGGGTTGGCAATCAGCCCCAGCATTTT
>TRBV5-1|-|-|TRBJ2-7
CASRPSSTRTYEQYF
TGCGCCAGCAGACCTTCATCCACAAGAACCTACGAGCAGTACTTC
>TRBV27|-|-|TRBJ2-7
CASSQVGGPFYEQYF
TGTGCCAGCAGCCAAGTCGGGGGTCCCTTCTACGAGCAGTACTTC
>TRBV28|-|TRBD1|TRBJ2-7
CASTGQGAYEQYF
TGTGCCAGCACGGGACAGGGGGCGTACGAGCAGTACTTC
>TRBV6-6|-|TRBD1|TRBJ2-7
CASSDRGMDEQYF
TGTGCCAGCAGTGACAGGGGGATGGACGAGCAGTACTTC
>TRBV19|few|-|TRBJ1-1
CASSILLNTEAFF
TGTGCCAGTAGTATACTCCTGAACACTGAAGCTTTCTTT
>TRBV13|-|TRBD2|TRBJ2-3
CASATSGGLLLTQYF
TGTGCCAGCGCGACTAGCGGGGGCCTGCTTCTTACGCAGTATTTT
>TRBV6-1|-|TRBD1|TRBJ2-7
CATKQGPGREQYF
TGTGCCACGAAACAGGGGCCCGGGCGCGAGCAGTACTTC
>TRBV18|-|TRBD1|TRBJ1-5
CASSLDQGAGRPQHF
TGTGCCAGCTCCCTTGACCAGGGGGCAGGGCGGCCCCAGCATTTT
>TRBV28|-|TRBD1|TRBJ2-2
CASSSGQTNTGELFF
TGTGCCAGCAGTTCGGGACAGACAAACACCGGGGAGCTGTTTTTT
>TRBV6-5|-|TRBD1|TRBJ1-2
CASSYFGTGGDGYTF
TGTGCCAGCAGTTACTTCGGGACAGGGGGCGATGGCTACACCTTC
>TRBV10-3|-|-|TRBJ1-1
CAQEQGSVNTEAFF
TGTGCCCAGGAGCAGGGGTCGGTGAACACTGAAGCTTTCTTT
>TRBV2|-|-|TRBJ1-2
CASRLTGGYTF
TGTGCCAGCAGGCTGACAGGTGGCTACACCTTC
>TRBV18|-|-|TRBJ2-1
CASSWLASDNEQFF
TGTGCCAGCTCTTGGCTAGCTTCCGACAATGAGCAGTTCTTC
>TRBV6-5|-|TRBD2|TRBJ2-7
CAISDLAGKYEQYF
TGTGCCATCAGTGATCTAGCGGGAAAGTACGAGCAGTACTTC
>TRBV11-3|-|-|TRBJ1-1
CASSPRAGGEALNTEAFF
TGTGCCAGCAGCCCCCGAGCTGGAGGGGAGGCCTTAAACACTGAAGCTTTCTTT
>TRBV7-2|-|-|TRBJ2-1
CASTGHDEQFF
TGTGCCAGCACCGGACACGATGAGCAGTTCTTC
>TRBV5-4|-|TRBD2|TRBJ2-2
CASSRLAGGTGELFF
TGTGCCAGCAGTCGCCTAGCGGGAGGGACCGGGGAGCTGTTTTTT
>TRBV6-5|-|-|TRBJ1-6
CASSYEARVLSPLHF
TGTGCCAGCAGTTACGAGGCCAGGGTTCTGTCACCCCTCCACTTT
>TRBV7-3|-|-|TRBJ2-1
CASSATAGRSEQFF
TGTGCCAGCAGCGCTACTGCGGGGCGATCTGAGCAGTTCTTC
>TRBV2|-|TRBD1|TRBJ1-5
CASSPTGNRNQPQHF
TGTGCCAGCAGTCCGACAGGGAATCGCAATCAGCCCCAGCATTTT
>TRBV29-1|-|TRBD1|TRBJ1-2
CSVNRGINYGYTF
TGCAGCGTTAACAGGGGGATAAACTATGGCTACACCTTC
>TRBV10-3|-|-|TRBJ2-7
CAISPGGLPYEQYF
TGTGCCATCAGTCCTGGGGGACTCCCTTACGAGCAGTACTTC
>TRBV14|-|-|TRBJ2-5
CASSLYREVAVGEQYF
TGTGCCAGCAGCCTTTACAGGGAAGTGGCGGTCGGGGAGCAGTACTTC
>TRBV7-9|-|TRBD1|TRBJ2-1
CASSLQTGGLNEQFF
TGTGCCAGCAGCTTACAAACAGGGGGTCTCAATGAGCAGTTCTTC
>TRBV12-5|-|-|TRBJ1-2
CASGLGTGTIYGYTF
TGTGCTAGTGGTTTGGGAACCGGGACAATCTATGGCTACACCTTC
>TRBV10-3|-|-|TRBJ2-4
CAISERSSGKAKNIQYF
TGTGCCATCAGTGAGCGCTCCTCCGGGAAAGCCAAAAACATTCAGTACTTC
>TRBV7-8|-|TRBD1|TRBJ1-2
CASSIGQGKDSPYGYTF
TGTGCCAGCAGCATCGGACAGGGGAAGGACTCACCCTATGGCTACACCTTC
>TRBV27|-|TRBD2|TRBJ2-5
CASSSGGAGQETQYF
TGTGCCAGCAGTTCCGGGGGGGCGGGGCAAGAGACCCAGTACTTC
>TRBV10-3|-|-|TRBJ2-3
CAISESLTGLTITDTQYF
TGTGCCATCAGTGAGTCTTTGACAGGACTTACAATCACAGATACGCAGTATTTT
>TRBV5-4|-|-|TRBJ2-3
CASSMDSGAITQYF
TGTGCCAGCAGCATGGACTCTGGAGCGATTACGCAGTATTTT
>TRBV7-2|-|TRBD1|TRBJ1-1
CASSAQGENTEAFF
TGTGCCAGCAGCGCCCAGGGGGAGAACACTGAAGCTTTCTTT
>TRBV7-2|-|TRBD2|TRBJ2-3
CASSSSGGSTDTQYF
TGTGCCAGCAGCTCTAGCGGGGGTTCCACAGATACGCAGTATTTT
>TRBV30|few|-|TRBJ1-2
CAWSVRRVLYGYTF
TGTGCCTGGAGTGTGAGGAGGGTGCTCTATGGCTACACCTTC
>TRBV29-1|-|TRBD2|TRBJ2-1
CSVEALAADNEQFF
TGCAGCGTTGAGGCACTAGCGGCTGACAATGAGCAGTTCTTC
>TRBV9|once|TRBD2|TRBJ2-1
CASSVGTSGSDEQFF
TGTGCCAGCAGCGTAGGGACTAGCGGGAGTGACGAGCAGTTCTTC
>TRBV11-3|-|TRBD1|TRBJ2-7
CASSLAATGIYEQYF
TGTGCCAGCAGCCTAGCTGCGACAGGGATCTACGAGCAGTACTTC
>TRBV10-3|-|TRBD1|TRBJ2-5
CATSRDRAQETQYF
TGTGCCACCTCCCGGGACAGGGCCCAAGAGACCCAGTACTTC
>TRBV11-2|few|-|TRBJ2-7
CASSKGGGEQYF
TGTGCCAGCAGTAAAGGGGGAGGGGAGCAGTACTTC
>TRBV28|-|TRBD2|TRBJ2-7
CASRTSGPSYEQYF
TGTGCCAGCCGGACTAGCGGTCCCTCCTACGAGCAGTACTTC
>TRBV7-9|few|-|TRBJ1-3
CASSHRASGNTIYF
TGTGCCAGCAGCCACAGGGCGTCTGGAAACACCATATATTTT
>TRBV29-1|-|TRBD1|TRBJ1-2
CSVWTGSYGYTF
TGCAGCGTGTGGACAGGGAGCTATGGCTACACCTTC
>TRBV2|-|-|TRBJ1-2
CASKFRGSSYYGYTF
TGTGCCAGCAAGTTTAGGGGCAGCTCCTACTATGGCTACACCTTC
>TRBV19|-|TRBD1|TRBJ1-2
CASMGTVIYGYTF
TGTGCCAGTATGGGGACAGTCATCTATGGCTACACCTTC
>TRBV6-5|-|-|TRBJ1-1
CASSLDYQKNTEAFF
TGTGCCAGCAGCTTGGACTACCAGAAGAACACTGAAGCTTTCTTT
>TRBV5-8|once|-|TRBJ2-7
CASSLLRRGTYEQYF
TGTGCCAGCAGCTTGTTGAGAAGGGGAACCTACGAGCAGTACTTC
>TRBV5-1|-|-|TRBJ1-5
CASSLVGGQEPQHF
TGCGCCAGCAGCTTGGTGGGGGGTCAAGAGCCCCAGCATTTT
>TRBV19|-|TRBD1|TRBJ1-6
CATEDRGRSPLHF
TGTGCCACCGAAGACAGGGGTCGCTCACCCCTCCACTTT
>TRBV29-1|-|TRBD2|TRBJ2-7
CSVPTSGGREQYF
TGCAGCGTGCCGACTAGCGGGGGTCGGGAGCAGTACTTC
>TRBV6-5|-|-|TRBJ1-1
CASSKMTGTEAFF
TGTGCCAGCAGTAAGATGACAGGCACTGAAGCTTTCTTT
>TRBV27|-|TRBD1|TRBJ2-2
CASSPRYPGTGNTGELFF
TGTGCCAGCAGTCCCCGTTATCCGGGGACAGGTAACACCGGGGAGCTGTTTTTT
>TRBV7-8|once|-|TRBJ1-5
CASSHRGRGQNQPQHF
TGTGCCAGCAGCCACCGGGGCAGGGGCCAGAATCAGCCCCAGCATTTT
>TRBV5-1|-|-|TRBJ1-1
CASSLGGQGEAFF
TGCGCCAGCAGCTTGGGGGGACAAGGGGAAGCTTTCTTT